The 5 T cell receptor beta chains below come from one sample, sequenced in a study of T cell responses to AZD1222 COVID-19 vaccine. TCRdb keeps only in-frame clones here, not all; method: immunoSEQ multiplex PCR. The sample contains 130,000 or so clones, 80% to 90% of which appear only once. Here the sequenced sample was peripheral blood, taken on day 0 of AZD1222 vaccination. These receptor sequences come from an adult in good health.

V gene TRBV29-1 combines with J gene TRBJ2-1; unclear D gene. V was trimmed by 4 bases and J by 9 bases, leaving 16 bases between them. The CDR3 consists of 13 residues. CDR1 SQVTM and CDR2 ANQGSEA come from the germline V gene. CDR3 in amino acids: CSVALRRTFEQFF. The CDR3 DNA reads TGCAGCGTTGCCCTTAGACGGACGTTTGAGCAGTTCTTC.

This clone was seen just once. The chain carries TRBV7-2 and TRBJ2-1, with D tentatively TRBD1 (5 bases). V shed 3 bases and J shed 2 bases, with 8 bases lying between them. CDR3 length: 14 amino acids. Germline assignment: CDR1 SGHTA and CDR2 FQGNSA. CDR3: CASSFQGPYNEQFF. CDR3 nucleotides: TGTGCCAGCAGCTTTCAGGGCCCCTACAATGAGCAGTTCTTC.

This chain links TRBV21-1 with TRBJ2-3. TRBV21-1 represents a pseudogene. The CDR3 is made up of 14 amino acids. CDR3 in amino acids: CASSNSIELDTQYF. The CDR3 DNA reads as TGTGCCAGCAGCAACAGCATCGAGTTGGATACGCAGTATTTT.

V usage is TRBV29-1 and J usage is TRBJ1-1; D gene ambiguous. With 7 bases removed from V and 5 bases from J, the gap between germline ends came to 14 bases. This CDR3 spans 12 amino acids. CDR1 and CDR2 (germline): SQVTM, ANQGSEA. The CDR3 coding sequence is TGCAGCGGGAAGGATTTGGGTACTGAAGCTTTCTTT. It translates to CSGKDLGTEAFF. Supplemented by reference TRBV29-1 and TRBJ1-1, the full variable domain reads SAVISQKPSRDICQRGTSLTIQCQVDSQVTMMFWYRQQPGQSLTLIATANQGSEATYESGFVIDKFPISRPNLTFSTLTVSNMSPEDSSIYLCSGKDLGTEAFFGQGTRLTVV.

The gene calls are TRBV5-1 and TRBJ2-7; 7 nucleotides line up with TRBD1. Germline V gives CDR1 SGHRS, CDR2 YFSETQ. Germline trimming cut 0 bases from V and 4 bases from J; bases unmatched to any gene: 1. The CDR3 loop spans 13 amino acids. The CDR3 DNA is TGCGCCAGCAGCTTGGAACAGGGGTACGAGCAGTACTTC. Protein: CASSLEQGYEQYF.